These 14 T cell receptor beta chains originate from one sample sequenced in a study of technical replicates of blood from a handful of donors. This table comes from immunoSEQ multiplex PCR, and its TCRdb copy is limited to in-frame clones, with some not included. This sample has some 76,000 clones, with 94% found just once. Sequenced input: T cells isolated from PBMCs. These receptors originate from a human donor in good health.

This sequence joins TRBV29-1 and TRBJ2-3; D perhaps matches TRBD2 (6 bases). Per germline, CDR1 SQVTM and CDR2 ANQGSEA. This CDR3 spans 15 amino acids. Deletions cut 1 base from V and 0 bases from J, with 11 bases between. The CDR3 sequence is CSVEGDSGSTDTQYF. CDR3 nucleotide sequence: TGCAGCGTTGAAGGAGATAGCGGTAGCACAGATACGCAGTATTTT.

About this clone itself: The junction and the germline gene differ at one end; a read error may be behind it. The chain carries TRBV6-6 and TRBJ2-1; D is perhaps TRBD2 (5 bases). Germline CDR1 and CDR2: MNHNY and SVGAGI (reference sequence). The CDR3 totals 13 residues. The CDR3 sequence: CASTYYAGDEQFF. CDR3 DNA sequence: TGTGCCAGCACTTACTACGCCGGGGATGAGCAGTTCTTC.

This chain uses TRBV11-2 with TRBJ2-1, with D maybe TRBD1 (6 bases). There are 15 residues in the CDR3. Trimming cost V 5 bases and J 9 bases, with 20 bases left between them. Germline lookup yields CDR1 SGHAT and CDR2 FQNNGV. CDR3 DNA: TGTGCCAGCAGCCGATCGAGGGGGTACAGTGGTGAGCAGTTCTTC. Translated, it gives CASSRSRGYSGEQFF.

V is TRBV25-1 and J is TRBJ2-5; maybe TRBD2 (6 bases). The DNA end is more similar to TRBJ2-7, so the J call may be wrong. Germline V gene lookup returns CDR1 MGHDK and CDR2 SYGVNS. The CDR3 is 14 residues long. The CDR3 protein is CASSDPGDLYEQYF. CDR3 bases: TGTGCCAGCAGTGACCCGGGAGACCTTTACGAGCAGTACTTC.

The chain employs TRBV2 and TRBJ2-7; D is unclear. Trimming took 6 bases from V and 12 from J, leaving 15 bases between them. The germline gives CDR1 SNHLY, CDR2 FYNNEI. The CDR3 totals 11 residues. Written as DNA, the CDR3 is TGTGCCAGCAGGTTACTCAGGTTGTGGTACTTC. Amino acids: CASRLLRLWYF.

The chain is built from TRBV5-1 and TRBJ1-2; D is possibly TRBD1 (6 bases). Looked up from germline, CDR1 is SGHRS and CDR2 is YFSETQ. V dropped 0 bases and J dropped 0 bases, with 9 bases sitting between them. The CDR3 length is 15 residues. The CDR3 DNA reads TGCGCCAGCAGCTTGGCCACAGGGCCTAACTATGGCTACACCTTC. It is translated as CASSLATGPNYGYTF.

The rearrangement links TRBV9 to TRBJ1-4; maybe TRBD1 (6 bases). Germline V gene sequence: CDR1 SGDLS, CDR2 YYNGEE. Trimming took 4 bases from V and 8 from J, leaving 18 bases between them. This CDR3 region has 15 residues. The CDR3 spells CASSKSRGVGEKLFF. The CDR3 DNA reads TGTGCCAGCAGCAAAAGCAGGGGCGTAGGAGAAAAACTGTTTTTT.

The CDR3 DNA sequence: TGTGCCATCAGGGAGGGTACATCCCAAGAGACCCAGTACTTC. This encodes CAIREGTSQETQYF. The chain couples TRBV10-3 to TRBJ2-5; tentative D call: TRBD2 (6 bases). The germline CDR1 and CDR2 sequences are ENHRY and SYGVKD. V was pared by 6 bases and J by 1 base, with 12 bases between. The CDR3 is made up of 14 amino acids.

CDR3: CASSLLLAGDNEQFF. CDR3 coding DNA: TGTGCCAGCAGCCTCTTACTAGCGGGCGACAATGAGCAGTTCTTC. The rearrangement uses TRBV7-2 and TRBJ2-1, with 9 bases that match TRBD2. The CDR3 is 15 residues long. The V and J ends lost 5 bases and 5 bases, in that order; junction bases with no gene match: 7. CDR1 and CDR2 from the germline V gene are SGHTA and FQGNSA.

The chain combines TRBV19 with TRBJ2-7, with TRBD1 as a possible D gene (6 bases). V lost 5 bases and J 3 bases, leaving 17 bases between the germline ends. The germline CDR1 and CDR2 sequences are LNHDA and SQIVND (reference sequence). The CDR3 is made up of 15 amino acids. The CDR3 sequence is CASSSRGRILYEQYF. CDR3 DNA sequence: TGTGCCAGTAGTTCCAGGGGACGTATCCTCTACGAGCAGTACTTC.

This chain connects TRBV9 to TRBJ2-7; the match to TRBD1 covers 9 bases. V shed 3 bases, J shed 6 bases, and the junction held 7 bases outside the gene matches. The CDR3 sequence is 14 residues long. Germline values: CDR1 SGDLS, CDR2 YYNGEE. Written as DNA, the CDR3 is TGTGCCAGCAGCGCCCTCGGACAGGGGCTCGAGCAGTACTTC. It is translated as CASSALGQGLEQYF.

The chain recombines TRBV18 with TRBJ1-5; 11 nucleotides line up with TRBD1. CDR3 size: 16 residues. J lost 6 bases, V lost 6 bases, and 10 bases had no gene match. The germline V gene encodes CDR1 KGHSH and CDR2 LQKENI. The CDR3 DNA reads as TGTGCCAGCTCCCGGGTAGGACAGGGGGCTGGTCAGCCCCAGCATTTT. This codes for CASSRVGQGAGQPQHF.

This chain uses TRBV4-2 with TRBJ2-1; 11 positions match TRBD2. The V gene's germline CDR1 is LGHNA and CDR2 YNFKEQ. V was clipped by 4 bases and J by 3 bases; unmatched bases: 5. The CDR3 consists of 16 residues. The CDR3 reads CASSPQTSGVYNEQFF. The CDR3, as DNA: TGTGCCAGCAGCCCCCAGACTAGCGGGGTCTACAATGAGCAGTTCTTC.

The V and J genes are TRBV30 and TRBJ1-2; no firm D call. V shed 7 bases and J shed 0 bases, with 18 bases lying between them. Germline CDR1 GTSNPN, CDR2 SVGIG (reference sequence). The CDR3 covers 15 residues. The CDR3 reads CAYFNNRSPNYGYTF. The CDR3 coding sequence is TGTGCCTATTTCAACAACAGATCTCCTAACTATGGCTACACCTTC.